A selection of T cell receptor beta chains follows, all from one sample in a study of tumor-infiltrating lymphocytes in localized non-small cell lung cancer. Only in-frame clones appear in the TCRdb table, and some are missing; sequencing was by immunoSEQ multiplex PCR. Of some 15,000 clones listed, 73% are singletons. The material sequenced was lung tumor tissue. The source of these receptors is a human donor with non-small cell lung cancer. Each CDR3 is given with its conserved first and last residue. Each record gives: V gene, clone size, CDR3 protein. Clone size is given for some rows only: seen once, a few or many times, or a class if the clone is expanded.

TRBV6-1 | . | CASRAGLSNTGELFF
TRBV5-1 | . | CASSFFLGVSGANVLTF
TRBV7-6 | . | CASSSRQSGSTDTQYF
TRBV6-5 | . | CASSTRQGASGELFF
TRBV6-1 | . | CASSSNSYGYTF
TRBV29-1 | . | CSVEDTAGETQYF
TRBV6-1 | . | CASSRAAYEQYF
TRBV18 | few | CASSPAESSYNSPLHF
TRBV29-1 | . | CSVGGQGETQYF
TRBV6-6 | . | CASTLGGGEQYF
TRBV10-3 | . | CAISEPGTGNTGELFF
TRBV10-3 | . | CAISEDPRDNSPLHF
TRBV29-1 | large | CSAMTGRAEAFF
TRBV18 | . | CASSQKDGYNEQFF
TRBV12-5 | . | CASGLPGGTIYF
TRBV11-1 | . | CASSPWGNTGELFF
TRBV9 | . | CASSAHWRGTDTQYF
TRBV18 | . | CASSPTGSSYNEQFF
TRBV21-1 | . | CASSKEDRPPNYGYTF
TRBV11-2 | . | CASSLGPGRGRPNVLTF
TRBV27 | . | CASSPKGSNRMNTEAFF
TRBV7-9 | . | CASSLLGSGVYGYTF
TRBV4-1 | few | CASSLRERDRTEAFF
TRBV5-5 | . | CASSFSSGRSIHTGELFF
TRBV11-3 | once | CASSLFENTEAFF
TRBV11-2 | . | CASSTRQTGELFF
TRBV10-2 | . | CASRSGQGKAEAFF
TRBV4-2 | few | CASSQDRPGSYNSPLHF
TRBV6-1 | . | CASWGLGTYEQYF
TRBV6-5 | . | CASTTKRGVNEKLFF
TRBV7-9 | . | CASSFGTASADTQYF
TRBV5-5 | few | CASSLLDSTDTQYF
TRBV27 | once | CASSLKLGWSEKLFF
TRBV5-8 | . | CASSSGLFWSNQPQHF
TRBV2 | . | CASSPDATPSYTF
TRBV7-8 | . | CASSALTGASYEQYF
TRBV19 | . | CASRGLTGKGEAFF
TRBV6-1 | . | CASITGFLYGYTF
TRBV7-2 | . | CASSFRSREKLFF
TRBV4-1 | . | CASSRALAGEDTQYF
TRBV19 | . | CASSDLGQGNEKLFF
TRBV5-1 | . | CASSPGRTGETQYF
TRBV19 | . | CASSMTGNSPLHF
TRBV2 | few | CASHEGTNSPLHF
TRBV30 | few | CASQGASGNTIYF
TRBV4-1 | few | CASSQVLGQGDYGYTF
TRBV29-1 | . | CSVVRRNRAGDTQYF
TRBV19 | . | CASTPGPNSYNEQFF
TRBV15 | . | CATSREAAGVVYEQYF
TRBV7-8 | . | CASSPRLADQETQYF